This T cell receptor beta chain was identified during a study of T-cell reconstitution after alpha-beta-depleted transplantation in children. Study outcomes and limitations: After transplant, at about two months, alpha-beta T cells were reportedly derived from several hundred expanded graft clones. At the one-year point after transplant, T-cell counts and TCRbeta diversity were found to come mostly from T cells that had been newly produced. Certain patients had high TCRbeta diversity at day 60, and it came from recipient T cells and thymic progenitors that survived.

It was with unique molecular identifiers that the TCRbeta library was prepared. TCRdb redid the calling of the PCR reads with MiXCR, one entry per CDR3 protein. The sample has a few hundred thousand distinct CDR3 sequences, approximately 7% seen once. In its sample, this clonotype was seen many times. Its antigen is still unknown. This CDR3 has 12 amino acids. The germline V and J ends were trimmed by 2 bases and 10 bases, with 9 bases remaining between them. Material: PBMCs, obtained before TCRalphabeta/CD19-depleted stem cell transplant. This TCR came from a boy between 2 and 10 years old with acute lymphoblastic leukemia, due to receive a stem cell transplant. The genes are TRBV12-3 or TRBV12-4 and TRBJ2-1; unclear D gene. CDR3 sequence: CASSLSALEQFF. The CDR3 DNA follows: TGTGCCAGCAGTTTATCCGCATTAGAGCAGTTCTTC.